The next 10 T cell receptor beta chains were all read from a single sample in a study of shared clonotypes between healthy human individuals. Positively selected for CCR7, the CD45RO-negative cells used as naive CD8 cells excluded terminally differentiated effector memory CD45RA+ cells. This table comes from immunoSEQ multiplex PCR, and its TCRdb copy is limited to in-frame clones, with some not included. The sample records roughly 2 million clones, approximately 94% being singletons. Sequencing input: naive CD8+ T cells sorted from blood. Source of these receptors: a man aged 18 to 29 in good health.

The chain is built from TRBV15 and TRBJ2-1; TRBD1 matches 7 bases. V trimming: 2 bases; J trimming: 7 bases; junction bases outside the gene matches: 8. The CDR3 extends over 15 amino acids. From germline, CDR1 is LNHNV and CDR2 YYDKDF (reference sequence). CDR3 sequence: CATSRSGTEGNEQFF. The DNA of the CDR3 is TGTGCCACCAGCAGATCCGGGACAGAGGGAAATGAGCAGTTCTTC. The whole variable domain, filled in from reference TRBV15 and TRBJ2-1, reads DAMVIQNPRYQVTQFGKPVTLSCSQTLNHNVMYWYQQKSSQAPKLLFHYYDKDFNNEADTPDNFQSRRPNTSFCFLDIRSPGLGDTAMYLCATSRSGTEGNEQFFGPGTRLTVL.

This chain links TRBV7-9 with TRBJ2-7; 7 bases map to TRBD1. Germline-derived CDR1 and CDR2 are SEHNR and FQNEAQ (reference sequence). The V gene end was trimmed by 5 bases and the J gene end by 2 bases; junction bases not matched to a gene: 6. CDR3 length equals 14 residues. This chain's CDR3 is CASSHGDSTYEQYF. DNA for the CDR3: TGTGCCAGCAGCCACGGGGACAGCACCTACGAGCAGTACTTC.

The chain combines TRBV6-5 with TRBJ2-7, with a weak D call TRBD2 (5 bases). CDR1 and CDR2 from the germline V gene are MNHEY and SVGAGI. Deletions cut 3 bases from V and 6 bases from J, with 12 bases between. The CDR3 is 13 residues long. CDR3 nucleotides: TGTGCCAGCAGTTATGCCTTCGGGGTCGAGCAGTACTTC. Protein: CASSYAFGVEQYF.

In regard to this clone: This same CDR3 is encoded by further DNA sequences in the sample. The chain combines TRBV6-5 with TRBJ2-3; TRBD2 might be the D (5 bases). Germline V gives CDR1 MNHEY, CDR2 SVGAGI. Between the trimmed V and J ends, which lost 6 bases and 0 bases, there was a span of 10 bases. This CDR3 contains 14 residues. The DNA for the CDR3 is TGTGCCAGCAGCTCCCGGACTAGCACAGATACGCAGTATTTT. Its protein is CASSSRTSTDTQYF.

CDR3 in amino acids: CASSLGSGFLDYGYTF. For the CDR3, the DNA is TGTGCCAGCAGCTTGGGGTCAGGGTTCCTAGACTATGGCTACACCTTC. This chain joins TRBV5-5 and TRBJ1-2; perhaps TRBD1 as D (5 bases). The V end lost 0 bases, the J end lost 3 bases, and 15 bases lay between the germline ends. Germline CDR1 and CDR2: SGHKS and YYEKEE (reference sequence). CDR3 length: 16 residues.

V usage is TRBV28 and J usage is TRBJ1-1; D is unresolved. V was clipped by 6 bases and J by 7 bases, with 18 bases between them. The CDR3 totals 14 residues. Per the germline V gene, CDR1 is MDHEN and CDR2 is SYDVKM. This CDR3 reads CASSLVAERGEAFF. The DNA for the CDR3 is TGTGCCAGCAGCCTCGTTGCCGAACGGGGTGAAGCTTTCTTT.

The chain employs TRBV6-5 and TRBJ2-5; D might be TRBD1 (6 bases). The J call is uncertain, as TRBJ2-7 better fits the DNA end. The germline CDR1 and CDR2 sequences are MNHEY and SVGAGI. The CDR3 runs 15 residues. CDR3 bases: TGTGCCAGCAGTTACAGTCAGGGGCCCGCCTACGAGCAGTACTTC. Translation: CASSYSQGPAYEQYF.

This chain joins TRBV7-8 and TRBJ1-2, with 8 bases that match TRBD1. With V trimmed by 5 bases and J by 3 bases, 8 bases remained unmatched. Germline CDR1 is SGHVS and CDR2 is FQNEAQ. This CDR3 contains 15 residues. The CDR3 DNA reads as TGTGCCAGCAGCCACAGACAGGGGACGGACTATGGCTACACCTTC. This encodes CASSHRQGTDYGYTF.

In regard to this clone: A much larger clone sits a single nucleotide away, making a read error possible. Other DNA sequences in this sample translate to the same CDR3. This chain connects TRBV13 to TRBJ1-1, with 8 bases matching TRBD1. V lost 3 bases, J lost 1 base, and 1 base stayed unmatched. In germline, CDR1 is PRHDT, CDR2 FYEKMQ (reference sequence). The CDR3 has 14 amino acids. In nucleotides, the CDR3 is TGTGCCAGCAGCTTCGGGACAGGGAACACTGAAGCTTTCTTT. It codes for CASSFGTGNTEAFF. The full variable domain, in which reference TRBV13 and TRBJ1-1 provide the parts outside the CDR3, is AAGVIQSPRHLIKEKRETATLKCYPIPRHDTVYWYQQGPGQDPQFLISFYEKMQSDKGSIPDRFSAQQFSDYHSELNMSSLELGDSALYFCASSFGTGNTEAFFGQGTRLTVV.

V usage is TRBV5-6 and J usage is TRBJ2-7, with TRBD1 as a possible D gene (6 bases). The CDR3 sequence is 14 residues long. CDR1 is SGHDT and CDR2 is YYEEEE in the germline V gene. The V gene lost 2 bases and the J gene lost 5 bases, with 14 bases spanning the gap. The CDR3 nucleotides are TGTGCCAGCAGCTTAGGGGGACCCAGGGACGAGCAGTACTTC. It encodes CASSLGGPRDEQYF. Based on the CDR3 plus reference TRBV5-6 and TRBJ2-7, the full variable domain is DAGVTQSPTHLIKTRGQQVTLRCSPKSGHDTVSWYQQALGQGPQFIFQYYEEEERQRGNFPDRFSGHQFPNYSSELNVNALLLGDSALYLCASSLGGPRDEQYFGPGTRLTVT.